The present T cell receptor beta chain was sequenced within a study of T cell changes during pregnancy in multiple sclerosis. The ends lost 4 bases at V and 7 bases at J; junction bases unmatched: 8. CDR3 size: 15 residues. Germline loops: CDR1 SGHVS, CDR2 FQNEAQ. Here immunoSEQ multiplex PCR was the method, and the copy in TCRdb shows in-frame clones only, minus some. Found here are tens of thousands of clones, 90% to 95% of them singletons; the top ten hold roughly 0.29%. Sample: CD4+ T cells from peripheral blood mononuclear cells, taken in the third trimester of pregnancy. This chain connects TRBV7-8 to TRBJ2-1, with 9 bases identical to TRBD1. The sequence was obtained from a female donor in good health, enrolled as a control in a pregnancy study. The CDR3 DNA sequence: TGTGCCAGCAGCTGGGGACAGGGAATGTCAAATGAGCAGTTCTTC. This codes for CASSWGQGMSNEQFF.